The text below deals with one T cell receptor beta chain. This sample was taken from a study of control samples from healthy donors and cancer patients. Sequencing used immunoSEQ multiplex PCR; TCRdb keeps in-frame clones, though not all of them. The table records 60,000 to 75,000 clones, roughly 85% of them present only once. The V gene's germline CDR1 is ENHRY and CDR2 SYGVKD. The V gene lost 4 bases and the J gene lost 4 bases, with 13 bases spanning the gap. This CDR3 region has 14 residues. Material for sequencing was blood. This clonotype originated in a man aged 40-55 years in good health. This chain joins TRBV10-3 and TRBJ2-5, with unresolved D. The CDR3 sequence: CAISVLQSTETQYF. DNA of the CDR3: TGTGCCATCAGTGTCTTGCAATCCACAGAGACCCAGTACTTC.